In its sample, the clone carrying this T cell receptor (beta chain) was seen many times. Its cognate antigen is unknown. These data belong to a study of T cell repertoires in cytomegalovirus infection. Study information: From public TCR beta signatures came an indication of both CMV infection and matching HLA type. Overall study findings and caveats: What dominated the ex vivo response were HLA-C-restricted CMV-specific TCR beta clonotypes. Accumulated public TCR beta family frequency recognized individuals carrying CMV together with the relevant HLA.

V was pared by 3 bases and J by 9 bases, with 11 bases between. Germline V gene lookup returns CDR1 SGHTA and CDR2 FQGNSA. This CDR3 is built from 12 residues. TCRdb redid the calling of the reads with MiXCR, one entry per CDR3 protein. The table records roughly 300,000 distinct CDR3 sequences, more than 9% of them present only once. Sequenced material: PBMCs. The origin of this receptor is a human donor in good health (CMV status not recorded). Some clones in this sample may be carry-over from other donors' samples. This chain connects TRBV7-2 to TRBJ1-2; D is undetermined. CDR3 residues: CASSLVDVSYTF. Written as DNA, the CDR3 is TGTGCCAGCAGCTTGGTAGACGTTAGCTACACCTTC.